The T cell receptor beta chain under discussion was sequenced for a study of blood T cell repertoires in COVID-19. Study context: The samples span acute and convalescent COVID-19 from the United States, Italy and Spain.

The authors' processing: Amplification of reference gene primers was used by the study to estimate nucleated cell counts. Sequencing was performed with immunoSEQ multiplex PCR; in TCRdb, only in-frame clones are kept and a portion is missing. The V and J calls and the clone size are those of that table, but D and trimming were determined from the DNA. The table includes about 160,000 clones, about 85% detected once. The ends were cut back, 0 bases at V and 5 bases at J, with 6 bases in the middle. The CDR3 runs 13 residues. The V gene's germline CDR1 is SGHRS and CDR2 YFSETQ. This clone showed up just a few times.

The sequencing input was peripheral blood. J is TRBJ1-5 and V is TRBV5-1; D unresolved. The receptor comes from a man at least 80 years old with COVID-19, enrolled during active disease. As DNA, the CDR3 is TGCGCCAGCAGCTTGGAATCGGATCAGCCCCAGCATTTT. Its protein is CASSLESDQPQHF.